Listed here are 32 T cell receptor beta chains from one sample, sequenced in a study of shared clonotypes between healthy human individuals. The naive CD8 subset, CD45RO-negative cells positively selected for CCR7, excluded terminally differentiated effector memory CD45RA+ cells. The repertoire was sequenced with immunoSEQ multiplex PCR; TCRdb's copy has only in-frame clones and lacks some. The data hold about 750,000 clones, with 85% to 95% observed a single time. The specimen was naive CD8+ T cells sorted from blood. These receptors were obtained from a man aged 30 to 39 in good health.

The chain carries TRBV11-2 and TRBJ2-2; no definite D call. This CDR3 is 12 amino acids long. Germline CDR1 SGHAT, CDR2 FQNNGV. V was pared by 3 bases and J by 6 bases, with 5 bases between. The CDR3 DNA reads TGTGCCAGCAGCTTGGGGTCCGGGGAGCTGTTTTTT. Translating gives CASSLGSGELFF. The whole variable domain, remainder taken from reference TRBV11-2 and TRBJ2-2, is EAGVAQSPRYKIIEKRQSVAFWCNPISGHATLYWYQQILGQGPKLLIQFQNNGVVDDSQLPKDRFSAERLKGVDSTLKIQPAKLEDSAVYLCASSLGSGELFFGEGSRLTVL.

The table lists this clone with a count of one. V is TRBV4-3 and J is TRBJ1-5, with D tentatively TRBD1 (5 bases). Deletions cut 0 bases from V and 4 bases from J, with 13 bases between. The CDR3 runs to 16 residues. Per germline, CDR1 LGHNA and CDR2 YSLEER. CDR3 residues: CASSQDGGVLNQPQHF. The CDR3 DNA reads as TGCGCCAGCAGCCAAGACGGGGGAGTACTGAATCAGCCCCAGCATTTT.

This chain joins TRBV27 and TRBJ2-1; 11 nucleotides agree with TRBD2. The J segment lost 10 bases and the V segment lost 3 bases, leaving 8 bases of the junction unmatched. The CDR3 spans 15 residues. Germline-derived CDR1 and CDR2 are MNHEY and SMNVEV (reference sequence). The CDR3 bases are TGTGCCAGCAGTTTTAGCGGGAGGGTAAATGACGAGCAGTTCTTC. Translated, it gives CASSFSGRVNDEQFF.

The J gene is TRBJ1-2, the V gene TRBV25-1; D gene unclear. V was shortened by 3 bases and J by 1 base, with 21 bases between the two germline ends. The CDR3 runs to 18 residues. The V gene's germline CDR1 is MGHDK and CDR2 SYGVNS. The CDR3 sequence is CASSDSPPDVPVNYGYTF. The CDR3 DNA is TGTGCCAGCAGTGACTCACCGCCGGACGTACCGGTTAACTATGGCTACACCTTC.

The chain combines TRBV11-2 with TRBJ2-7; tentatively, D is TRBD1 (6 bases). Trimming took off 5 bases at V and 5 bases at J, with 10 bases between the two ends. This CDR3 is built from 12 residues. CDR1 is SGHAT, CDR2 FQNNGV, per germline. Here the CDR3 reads CASSATGNEQYF. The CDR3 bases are TGTGCCAGCAGCGCAACAGGGAACGAGCAGTACTTC.

The CDR3 reads CASSPGTTNNEQFF. The CDR3 DNA reads TGTGCCAGCAGCCCCGGGACCACTAACAATGAGCAGTTCTTC. The chain combines TRBV5-4 with TRBJ2-1; D is perhaps TRBD1 or TRBD2 (5 bases each). V was pared by 4 bases and J by 5 bases, with 13 bases between. Germline loops: CDR1 SGHNT, CDR2 YYREEE (reference sequence). The CDR3 totals 14 residues.

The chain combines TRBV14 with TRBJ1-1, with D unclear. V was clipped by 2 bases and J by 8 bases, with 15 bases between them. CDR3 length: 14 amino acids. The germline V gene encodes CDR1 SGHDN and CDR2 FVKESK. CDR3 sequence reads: CASSQSGPGGEAFF. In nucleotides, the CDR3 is TGTGCCAGCAGCCAATCAGGACCTGGAGGCGAAGCTTTCTTT.

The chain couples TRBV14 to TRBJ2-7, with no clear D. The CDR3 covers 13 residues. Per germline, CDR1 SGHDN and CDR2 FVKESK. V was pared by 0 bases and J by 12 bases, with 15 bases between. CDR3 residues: CASSQDLGPVTYF. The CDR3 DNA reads TGTGCCAGCAGCCAAGATCTGGGCCCCGTTACGTACTTC.

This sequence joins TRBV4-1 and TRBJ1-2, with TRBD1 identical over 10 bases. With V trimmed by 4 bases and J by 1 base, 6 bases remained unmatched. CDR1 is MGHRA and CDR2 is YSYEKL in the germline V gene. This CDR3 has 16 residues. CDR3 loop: CASSRPGQGINYGYTF. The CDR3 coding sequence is TGCGCCAGCAGCCGACCGGGACAGGGGATTAACTATGGCTACACCTTC.

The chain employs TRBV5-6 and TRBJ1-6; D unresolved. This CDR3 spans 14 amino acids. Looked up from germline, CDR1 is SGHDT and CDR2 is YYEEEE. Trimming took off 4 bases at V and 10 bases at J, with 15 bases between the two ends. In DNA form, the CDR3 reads TGTGCCAGCAGCCTATTGCCGGAGACGTCACCCCTCCACTTT. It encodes CASSLLPETSPLHF.

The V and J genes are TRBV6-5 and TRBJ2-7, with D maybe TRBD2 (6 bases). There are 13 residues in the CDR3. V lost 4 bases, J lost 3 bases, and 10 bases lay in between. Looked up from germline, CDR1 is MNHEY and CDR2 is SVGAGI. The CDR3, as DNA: TGTGCCAGCAGTTCCCGGAGGGGCTACGAGCAGTACTTC. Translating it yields CASSSRRGYEQYF.

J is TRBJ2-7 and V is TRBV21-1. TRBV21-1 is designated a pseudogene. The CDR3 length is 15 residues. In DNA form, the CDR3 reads TGTGCCAGCAGGAAAAGGGGGCGGGAGACCTACGAGCAGTACTTC. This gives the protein CASRKRGRETYEQYF.

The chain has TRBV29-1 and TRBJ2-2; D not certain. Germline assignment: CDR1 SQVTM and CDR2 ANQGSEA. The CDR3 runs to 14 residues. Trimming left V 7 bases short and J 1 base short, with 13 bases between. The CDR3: CSADPGRNTGELFF. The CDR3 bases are TGCAGCGCCGACCCCGGCAGGAACACCGGGGAGCTGTTTTTT.

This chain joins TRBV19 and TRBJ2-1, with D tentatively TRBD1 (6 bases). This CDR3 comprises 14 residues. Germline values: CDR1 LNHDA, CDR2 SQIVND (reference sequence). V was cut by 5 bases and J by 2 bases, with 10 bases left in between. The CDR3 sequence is CASSQQGPYNEQFF. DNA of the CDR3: TGTGCCAGTAGTCAGCAGGGGCCCTACAATGAGCAGTTCTTC.

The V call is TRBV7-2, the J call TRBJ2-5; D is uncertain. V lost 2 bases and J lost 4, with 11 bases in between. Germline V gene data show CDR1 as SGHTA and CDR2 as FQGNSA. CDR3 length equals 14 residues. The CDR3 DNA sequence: TGTGCCAGCAGCTTAATCGGTGGGCGAGAGACCCAGTACTTC. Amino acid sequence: CASSLIGGRETQYF.

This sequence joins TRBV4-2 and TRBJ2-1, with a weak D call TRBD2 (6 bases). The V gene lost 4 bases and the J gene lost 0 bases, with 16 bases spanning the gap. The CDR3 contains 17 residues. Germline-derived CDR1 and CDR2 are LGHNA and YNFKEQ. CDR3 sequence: CASSPSSAPLSYNEQFF. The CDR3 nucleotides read TGTGCCAGCAGCCCATCTAGCGCCCCTCTCTCCTACAATGAGCAGTTCTTC.

The CDR3 here is CASSGLAGSGAQYF. The CDR3, as DNA: TGTGCCAGCAGCGGACTAGCGGGAAGTGGGGCGCAGTATTTT. This chain joins TRBV2 and TRBJ2-3; 12 nucleotides line up with TRBD2. V gave up 6 bases and J gave up 10 bases; unmatched junction bases: 8. In germline, CDR1 is SNHLY, CDR2 FYNNEI. CDR3 size: 14 residues. The full variable domain, with the rest looked up from reference TRBV2 and TRBJ2-3, is EPEVTQTPSHQVTQMGQEVILRCVPISNHLYFYWYRQILGQKVEFLVSFYNNEISEKSEIFDDQFSVERPDGSNFTLKIRSTKLEDSAMYFCASSGLAGSGAQYFGPGTRLTVL.

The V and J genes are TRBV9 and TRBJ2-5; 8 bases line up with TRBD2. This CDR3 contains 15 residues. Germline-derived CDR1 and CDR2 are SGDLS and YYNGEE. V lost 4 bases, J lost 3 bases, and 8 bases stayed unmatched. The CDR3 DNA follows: TGTGCCAGCAGCCCCACTAGCGGACGAAAAGAGACCCAGTACTTC. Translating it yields CASSPTSGRKETQYF. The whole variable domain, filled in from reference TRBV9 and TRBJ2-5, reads DSGVTQTPKHLITATGQRVTLRCSPRSGDLSVYWYQQSLDQGLQFLIQYYNGEERAKGNILERFSAQQFPDLHSELNLSSLELGDSALYFCASSPTSGRKETQYFGPGTRLLVL.

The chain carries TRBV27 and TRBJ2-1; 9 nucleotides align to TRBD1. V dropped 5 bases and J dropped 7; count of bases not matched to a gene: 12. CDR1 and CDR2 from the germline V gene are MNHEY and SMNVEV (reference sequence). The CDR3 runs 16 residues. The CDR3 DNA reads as TGTGCCAGCAGTGATCAGGACAGGGGAGGTGGGAATGAGCAGTTCTTC. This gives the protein CASSDQDRGGGNEQFF.

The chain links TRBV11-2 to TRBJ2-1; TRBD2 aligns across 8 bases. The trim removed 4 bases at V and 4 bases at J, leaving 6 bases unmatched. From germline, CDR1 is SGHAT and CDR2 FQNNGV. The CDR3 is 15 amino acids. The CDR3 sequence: CASSSRTSIYNEQFF. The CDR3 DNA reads TGTGCCAGCAGCTCACGGACTAGCATATACAATGAGCAGTTCTTC.

In DNA, the CDR3 is TGTGCCAGCAGCTTATATCTGTCGGGGAGCTCCTACGAGCAGTACTTC. Encoded protein: CASSLYLSGSSYEQYF. The V and J genes are TRBV7-2 and TRBJ2-7; D may be TRBD2 (5 bases). CDR1 SGHTA and CDR2 FQGNSA come from the germline V gene. This CDR3 comprises 16 residues. Trimming cost V 2 bases and J 0 bases, with 14 bases left between them.

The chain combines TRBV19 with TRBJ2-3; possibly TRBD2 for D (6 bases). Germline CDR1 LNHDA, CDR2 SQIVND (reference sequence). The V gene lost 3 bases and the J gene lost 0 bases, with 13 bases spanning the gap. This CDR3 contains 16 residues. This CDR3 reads CASSIGSGASTDTQYF. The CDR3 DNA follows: TGTGCCAGTAGTATTGGTAGCGGAGCCAGCACAGATACGCAGTATTTT.

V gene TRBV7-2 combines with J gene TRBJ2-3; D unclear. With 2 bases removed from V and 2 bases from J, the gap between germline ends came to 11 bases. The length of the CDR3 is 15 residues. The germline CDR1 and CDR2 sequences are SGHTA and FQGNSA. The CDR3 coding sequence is TGTGCCAGCAGCTTAATCGACGACTCCACAGATACGCAGTATTTT. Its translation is CASSLIDDSTDTQYF. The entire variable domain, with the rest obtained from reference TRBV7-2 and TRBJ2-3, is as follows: GAGVSQSPSNKVTEKGKDVELRCDPISGHTALYWYRQSLGQGLEFLIYFQGNSAPDKSGLPSDRFSAERTGGSVSTLTIQRTQQEDSAVYLCASSLIDDSTDTQYFGPGTRLTVL.

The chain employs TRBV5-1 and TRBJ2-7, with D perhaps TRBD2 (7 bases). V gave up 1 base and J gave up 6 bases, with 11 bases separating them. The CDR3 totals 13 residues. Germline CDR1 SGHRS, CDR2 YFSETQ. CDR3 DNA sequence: TGCGCCAGCAGCTTGAGGGGGGGGCGCGAGCAGTACTTC. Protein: CASSLRGGREQYF.

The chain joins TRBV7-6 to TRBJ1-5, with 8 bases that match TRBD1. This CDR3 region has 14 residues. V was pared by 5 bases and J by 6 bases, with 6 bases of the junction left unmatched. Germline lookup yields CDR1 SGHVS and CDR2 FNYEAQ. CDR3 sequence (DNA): TGTGCCAGCAGCCTAGGACAGGGAATTCAGCCCCAGCATTTT. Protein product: CASSLGQGIQPQHF.

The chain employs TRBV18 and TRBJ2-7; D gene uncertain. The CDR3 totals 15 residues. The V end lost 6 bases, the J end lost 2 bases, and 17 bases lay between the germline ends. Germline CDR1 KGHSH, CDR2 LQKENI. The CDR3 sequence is CASSDPSLPTYEQYF. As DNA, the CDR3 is TGTGCCAGCTCCGATCCCTCTCTTCCGACCTACGAGCAGTACTTC.

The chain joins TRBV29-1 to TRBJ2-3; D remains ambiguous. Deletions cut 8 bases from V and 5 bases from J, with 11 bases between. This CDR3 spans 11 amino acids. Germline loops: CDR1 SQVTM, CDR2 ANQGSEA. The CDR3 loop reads CSPIWGDTQYF. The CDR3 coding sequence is TGCAGCCCCATCTGGGGAGATACGCAGTATTTT.

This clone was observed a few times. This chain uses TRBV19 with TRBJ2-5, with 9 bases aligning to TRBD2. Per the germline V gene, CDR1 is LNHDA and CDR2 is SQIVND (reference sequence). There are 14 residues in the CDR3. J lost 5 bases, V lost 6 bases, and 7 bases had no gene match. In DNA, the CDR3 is TGTGCCAGTAGGCAAGCGGGAGGTCGGGAGACCCAGTACTTC. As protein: CASRQAGGRETQYF.

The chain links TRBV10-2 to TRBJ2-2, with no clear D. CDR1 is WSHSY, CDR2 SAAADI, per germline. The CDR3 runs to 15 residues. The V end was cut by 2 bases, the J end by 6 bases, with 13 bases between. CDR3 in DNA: TGCGCCAGCAGTGAGGGGTCCCCCCTAGCCGGGGAGCTGTTTTTT. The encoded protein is CASSEGSPLAGELFF.

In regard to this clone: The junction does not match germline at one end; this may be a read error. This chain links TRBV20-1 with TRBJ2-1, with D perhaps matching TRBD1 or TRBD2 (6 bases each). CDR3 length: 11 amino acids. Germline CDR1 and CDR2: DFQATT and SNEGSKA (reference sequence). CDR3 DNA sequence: TGCAGTGCGAGAGGGGGGACTCTGCAGTTCTTC. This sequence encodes CSARGGTLQFF.

The CDR3 region is CASSSYGEQFF. The CDR3 nucleotides read TGTGCCAGCAGTTCCTACGGTGAGCAGTTCTTC. The chain carries TRBV27 and TRBJ2-1; D not resolved. The CDR3 covers 11 residues. Trimming left V 4 bases short and J 9 bases short, with 7 bases between. Germline V lookup: CDR1 MNHEY, CDR2 SMNVEV (reference sequence).

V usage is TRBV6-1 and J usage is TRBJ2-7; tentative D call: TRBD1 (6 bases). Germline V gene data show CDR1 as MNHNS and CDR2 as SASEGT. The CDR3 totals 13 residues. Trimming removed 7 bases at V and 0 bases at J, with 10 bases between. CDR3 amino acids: CASIRDNSYEQYF. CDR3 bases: TGTGCCAGCATTAGGGACAACTCCTACGAGCAGTACTTC.